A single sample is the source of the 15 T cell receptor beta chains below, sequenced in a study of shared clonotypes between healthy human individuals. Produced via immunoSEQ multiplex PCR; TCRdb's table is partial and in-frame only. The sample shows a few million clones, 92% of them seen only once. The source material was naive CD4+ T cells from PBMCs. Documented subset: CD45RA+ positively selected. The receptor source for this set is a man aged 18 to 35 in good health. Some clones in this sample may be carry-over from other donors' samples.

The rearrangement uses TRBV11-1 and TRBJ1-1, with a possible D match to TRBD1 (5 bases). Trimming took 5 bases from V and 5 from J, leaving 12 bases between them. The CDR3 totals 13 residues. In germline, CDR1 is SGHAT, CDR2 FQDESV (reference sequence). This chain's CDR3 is CASSQTGPTEAFF. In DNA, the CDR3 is TGTGCCAGCAGCCAAACGGGACCGACTGAAGCTTTCTTT.

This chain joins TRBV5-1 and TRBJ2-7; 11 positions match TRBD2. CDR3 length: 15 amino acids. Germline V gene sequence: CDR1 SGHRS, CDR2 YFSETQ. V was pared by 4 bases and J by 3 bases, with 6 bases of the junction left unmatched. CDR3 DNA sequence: TGCGCCAGCAGCCCTGAGACTAGCGGGATCTACGAGCAGTACTTC. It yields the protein CASSPETSGIYEQYF. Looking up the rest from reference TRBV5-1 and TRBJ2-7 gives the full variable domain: KAGVTQTPRYLIKTRGQQVTLSCSPISGHRSVSWYQQTPGQGLQFLFEYFSETQRNKGNFPGRFSGRQFSNSRSEMNVSTLELGDSALYLCASSPETSGIYEQYFGPGTRLTVT.

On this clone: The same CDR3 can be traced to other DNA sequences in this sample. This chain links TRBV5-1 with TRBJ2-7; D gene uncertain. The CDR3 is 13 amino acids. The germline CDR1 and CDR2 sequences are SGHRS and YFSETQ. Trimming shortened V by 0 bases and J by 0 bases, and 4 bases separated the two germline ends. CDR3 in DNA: TGCGCCAGCAGCTTGGTGAGCTCCTACGAGCAGTACTTC. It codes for CASSLVSSYEQYF.

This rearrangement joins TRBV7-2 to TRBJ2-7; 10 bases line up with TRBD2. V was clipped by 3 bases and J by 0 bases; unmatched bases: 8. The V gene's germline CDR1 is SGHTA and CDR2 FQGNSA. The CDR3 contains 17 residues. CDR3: CASSLSAGGTVSYEQYF. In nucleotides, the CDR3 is TGTGCCAGCAGCTTGTCAGCGGGAGGGACGGTCTCCTACGAGCAGTACTTC.

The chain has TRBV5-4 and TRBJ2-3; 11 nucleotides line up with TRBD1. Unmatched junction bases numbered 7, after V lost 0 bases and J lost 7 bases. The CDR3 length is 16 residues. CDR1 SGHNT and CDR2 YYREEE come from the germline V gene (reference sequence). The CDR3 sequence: CASSLDGTGGPNTQYF. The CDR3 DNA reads TGTGCCAGCAGCTTGGACGGGACAGGGGGTCCAAATACGCAGTATTTT.

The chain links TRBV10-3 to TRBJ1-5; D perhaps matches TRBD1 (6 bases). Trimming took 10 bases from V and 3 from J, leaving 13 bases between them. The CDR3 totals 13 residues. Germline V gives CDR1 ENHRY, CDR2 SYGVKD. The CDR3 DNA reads TGTGCCACCATAGACAGGCTCAATCAGCCCCAGCATTTT. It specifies CATIDRLNQPQHF.

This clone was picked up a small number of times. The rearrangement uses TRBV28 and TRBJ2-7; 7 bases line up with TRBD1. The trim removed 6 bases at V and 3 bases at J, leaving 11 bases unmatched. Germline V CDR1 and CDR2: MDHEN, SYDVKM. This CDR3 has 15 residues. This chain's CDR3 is CASRHYRGEVYEQYF. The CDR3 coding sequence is TGTGCCAGCAGACACTACAGGGGTGAGGTCTACGAGCAGTACTTC.

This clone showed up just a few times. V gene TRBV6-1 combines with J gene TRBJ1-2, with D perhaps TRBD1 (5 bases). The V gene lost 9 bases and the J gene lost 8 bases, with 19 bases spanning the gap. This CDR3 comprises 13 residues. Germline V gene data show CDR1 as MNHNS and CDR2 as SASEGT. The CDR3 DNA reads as TGTGCCAGTCGTACGGACAACCTAGAGGGCTACACCTTC. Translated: CASRTDNLEGYTF.

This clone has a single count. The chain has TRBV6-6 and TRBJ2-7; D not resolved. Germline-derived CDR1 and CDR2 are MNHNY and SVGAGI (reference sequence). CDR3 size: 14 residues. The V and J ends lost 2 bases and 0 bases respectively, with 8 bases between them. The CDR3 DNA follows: TGTGCCAGCAGTTACGTCCACAGCTCCTACGAGCAGTACTTC. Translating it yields CASSYVHSSYEQYF.

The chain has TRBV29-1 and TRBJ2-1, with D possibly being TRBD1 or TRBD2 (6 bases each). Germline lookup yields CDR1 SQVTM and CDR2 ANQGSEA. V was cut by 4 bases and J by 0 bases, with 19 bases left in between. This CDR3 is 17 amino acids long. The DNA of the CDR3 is TGCAGCGTTGTGGGCAGGGGACTCTCTAGCTCCTACAATGAGCAGTTCTTC. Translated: CSVVGRGLSSSYNEQFF.

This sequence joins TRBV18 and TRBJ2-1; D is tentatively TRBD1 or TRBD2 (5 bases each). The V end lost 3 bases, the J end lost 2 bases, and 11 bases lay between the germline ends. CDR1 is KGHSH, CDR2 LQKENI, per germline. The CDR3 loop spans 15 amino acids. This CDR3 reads CASSPGDPPYNEQFF. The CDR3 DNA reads TGTGCCAGCTCACCCGGGGACCCTCCCTACAATGAGCAGTTCTTC. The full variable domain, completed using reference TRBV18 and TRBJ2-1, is NAGVMQNPRHLVRRRGQEARLRCSPMKGHSHVYWYRQLPEEGLKFMVYLQKENIIDESGMPKERFSAEFPKEGPSILRIQQVVRGDSAAYFCASSPGDPPYNEQFFGPGTRLTVL.

CDR3 amino acids: CASSLGIPGGTQYF. CDR3 in DNA: TGTGCCAGCAGCTTGGGTATCCCGGGTGGGACCCAGTACTTC. The genes are TRBV11-2 and TRBJ2-5; D unresolved. CDR3 length equals 14 residues. Germline V lookup: CDR1 SGHAT, CDR2 FQNNGV. The ends were cut back, 3 bases at V and 7 bases at J, with 15 bases in the middle.

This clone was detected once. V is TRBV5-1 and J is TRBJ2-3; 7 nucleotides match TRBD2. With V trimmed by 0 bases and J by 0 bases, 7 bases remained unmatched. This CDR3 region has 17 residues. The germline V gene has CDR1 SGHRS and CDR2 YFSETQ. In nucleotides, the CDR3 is TGCGCCAGCAGCTTGGTAGGGCTAGCGGCTAGCACAGATACGCAGTATTTT. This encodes CASSLVGLAASTDTQYF.

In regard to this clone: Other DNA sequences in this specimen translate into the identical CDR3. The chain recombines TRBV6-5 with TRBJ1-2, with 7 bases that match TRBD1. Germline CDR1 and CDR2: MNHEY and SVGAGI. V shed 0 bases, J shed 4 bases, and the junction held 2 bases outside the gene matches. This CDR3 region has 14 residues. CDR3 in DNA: TGTGCCAGCAGTTACTCGGCAGGGGGCTATGGCTACACCTTC. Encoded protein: CASSYSAGGYGYTF.

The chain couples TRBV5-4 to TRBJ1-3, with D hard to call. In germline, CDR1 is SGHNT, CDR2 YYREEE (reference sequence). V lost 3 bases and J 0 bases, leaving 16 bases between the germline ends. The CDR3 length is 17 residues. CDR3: CASSSGGTSSSGNTIYF. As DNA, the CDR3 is TGTGCCAGCAGCTCTGGAGGTACCTCGAGCTCTGGAAACACCATATATTTT.